One and the same sample provided the 18 T cell receptor beta chains below, sequenced in a study of shared T cell receptors in the human thymus. Clones were sequenced by immunoSEQ multiplex PCR, and TCRdb holds only the in-frame ones, with some missing. The repertoire holds approximately 760,000 clones, with 80% to 90% as singletons. In addition, the sample was reused for a study of human thymus T cells.

The sample taken for sequencing was thymocytes. The receptors come from a girl in the first two years of life with a congenital heart defect.

The gene calls are TRBV5-8 and TRBJ2-3; D is undetermined. The germline V gene has CDR1 SGHTS and CDR2 YDEGEE. The CDR3 consists of 14 residues. With 4 bases removed from V and 2 bases from J, the gap between germline ends came to 11 bases. As DNA, the CDR3 is TGTGCCAGCAGCCAGACTTACTACACAGATACGCAGTATTTT. Amino acids: CASSQTYYTDTQYF. Combining the CDR3 with reference TRBV5-8 and TRBJ2-3 gives the whole variable domain EAGVTQSPTHLIKTRGQQATLRCSPISGHTSVYWYQQALGLGLQFLLWYDEGEERNRGNFPPRFSGRQFPNYSSELNVNALELEDSALYLCASSQTYYTDTQYFGPGTRLTVL.

The chain has TRBV19 and TRBJ1-5; D may be TRBD1 (5 bases). V lost 5 bases and J 5 bases, leaving 25 bases between the germline ends. CDR3 length: 18 amino acids. Germline V gene sequence: CDR1 LNHDA, CDR2 SQIVND (reference sequence). Here the CDR3 reads CASSCRDVPRQSHQPQHF. The CDR3, as DNA: TGTGCCAGTAGTTGTCGAGATGTACCTAGACAGTCACATCAGCCCCAGCATTTT.

This chain links TRBV2 with TRBJ1-2; TRBD1 is a possible D gene (5 bases). CDR3 length: 13 residues. Germline CDR1 SNHLY, CDR2 FYNNEI. The V end was cut by 11 bases, the J end by 2 bases, with 15 bases between. The CDR3 loop is CAVPGRGNYGYTF. The DNA of the CDR3 is TGTGCCGTACCGGGCCGGGGGAACTATGGCTACACCTTC.

The rearrangement uses TRBV27 and TRBJ2-3; 7 positions agree with TRBD1. Germline CDR1 reads MNHEY; CDR2 reads SMNVEV (reference sequence). The CDR3 runs to 15 residues. V shed 8 bases, J shed 0 bases, and the junction held 8 bases outside the gene matches. CDR3: CASSMRQGSTDTQYF. In DNA, the CDR3 is TGTGCCAGCTCCATGAGACAGGGCAGCACAGATACGCAGTATTTT.

This chain connects TRBV5-1 to TRBJ1-1, with D hard to call. CDR1 SGHRS and CDR2 YFSETQ come from the germline V gene. This CDR3 is built from 14 residues. V was trimmed by 2 bases and J by 5 bases, leaving 13 bases between them. This chain's CDR3 is CASSFTSGPTEAFF. Written as DNA, the CDR3 is TGCGCCAGCAGCTTTACTTCTGGGCCAACTGAAGCTTTCTTT.

The rearrangement joins TRBV2 to TRBJ2-2; 11 bases map to TRBD1. Germline values: CDR1 SNHLY, CDR2 FYNNEI. Trimming took 6 bases from V and 3 from J; bases not matched to a gene: 9. The CDR3 runs 17 residues. The CDR3, as DNA: TGTGCCAGCAGCGAAAAACGGGACAGGGGGGACACCGGGGAGCTGTTTTTT. This sequence encodes CASSEKRDRGDTGELFF.

The CDR3 bases are TGTGCCAGCAGTTCAACAAGGGGGGATACGCAGTATTTT. The encoded protein is CASSSTRGDTQYF. The chain combines TRBV6-4 with TRBJ2-3; D is perhaps TRBD1 (6 bases). The V gene's germline CDR1 is MRHNA and CDR2 SNTAGT. This CDR3 region has 13 residues. The V end lost 5 bases, the J end lost 6 bases, and 12 bases lay between the germline ends.

The rearrangement joins TRBV7-9 to TRBJ1-2; unclear D gene. The V end lost 5 bases, the J end lost 4 bases, and 29 bases lay between the germline ends. Per the germline V gene, CDR1 is SEHNR and CDR2 is FQNEAQ (reference sequence). The CDR3 runs 19 residues. The CDR3 loop is CASSPFIGLNVTTTYGYTF. For the CDR3, the DNA is TGTGCCAGCAGCCCTTTTATTGGACTGAATGTCACGACCACCTATGGCTACACCTTC.

The chain employs TRBV4-2 and TRBJ2-7; 7 bases are shared with TRBD1. J lost 2 bases, V lost 4 bases, and 5 bases had no gene match. CDR1 and CDR2 from the germline V gene are LGHNA and YNFKEQ. There are 14 residues in the CDR3. In DNA form, the CDR3 reads TGTGCCAGCAGCCCCCGGACAGGAACCTACGAGCAGTACTTC. This codes for CASSPRTGTYEQYF.

This clone was seen just once. The rearrangement links TRBV9 to TRBJ2-2, with D possibly matching TRBD1 (5 bases). V gave up 3 bases and J gave up 7 bases, with 13 bases separating them. The V gene's germline CDR1 is SGDLS and CDR2 YYNGEE. The CDR3 has 14 residues. The CDR3 DNA reads as TGTGCCAGCAGCGACCCTCGAAGGGGCGGGGAGCTGTTTTTT. Encoded protein: CASSDPRRGGELFF.

J is TRBJ1-3 and V is TRBV6-5; D gene uncertain. Germline loops: CDR1 MNHEY, CDR2 SVGAGI. V lost 6 bases and J 0 bases, leaving 9 bases between the germline ends. The CDR3 has 14 amino acids. The CDR3 coding sequence is TGTGCCAGCAGCTTACAGTTCTCTGGAAACACCATATATTTT. It encodes CASSLQFSGNTIYF.

The chain links TRBV27 to TRBJ2-7, with a possible D match to TRBD2 (5 bases). Germline-derived CDR1 and CDR2 are MNHEY and SMNVEV (reference sequence). Deletions cut 8 bases from V and 2 bases from J, with 13 bases between. The CDR3 totals 13 residues. The CDR3 DNA sequence: TGTGCCAGCTCGGACTTACAGACCTACGAGCAGTACTTC. Its translation: CASSDLQTYEQYF.

The V gene is TRBV30, the J gene TRBJ1-2; 8 bases align to TRBD1. Per germline, CDR1 GTSNPN and CDR2 SVGIG (reference sequence). J lost 4 bases, V lost 2 bases, and 3 bases had no gene match. This CDR3 contains 13 residues. CDR3 loop: CAWSPQGGYGYTF. The CDR3 bases are TGTGCCTGGAGTCCACAGGGGGGCTATGGCTACACCTTC.

The chain employs TRBV28 and TRBJ2-7; TRBD1 agrees at 8 bases. The CDR3 sequence is 14 residues long. Germline V lookup: CDR1 MDHEN, CDR2 SYDVKM. Trimming took 6 bases from V and 4 from J; bases not matched to a gene: 8. The CDR3 sequence: CASRQGGDVYEQYF. The CDR3 region has the DNA TGTGCCAGCAGACAGGGGGGTGATGTGTACGAGCAGTACTTC.

This clone was detected a few times. This chain links TRBV30 with TRBJ1-1; no definite D call. There are 15 residues in the CDR3. Germline CDR1 reads GTSNPN; CDR2 reads SVGIG (reference sequence). V was shortened by 4 bases and J by 1 base, with 16 bases between the two germline ends. The CDR3 DNA is TGTGCCTGGAACGAGGGCTTCAAAAAGAACACTGAAGCTTTCTTT. It specifies CAWNEGFKKNTEAFF.

The V and J genes are TRBV27 and TRBJ2-7, with D possibly matching TRBD1 (5 bases). The CDR3 sequence is 17 residues long. Trimming took 3 bases from V and 3 from J, leaving 21 bases between them. Germline CDR1 and CDR2: MNHEY and SMNVEV (reference sequence). The CDR3 reads CASSFPLWGAKNYEQYF. CDR3 sequence (DNA): TGTGCCAGCAGTTTCCCCCTTTGGGGCGCGAAAAACTACGAGCAGTACTTC.

This clone appeared once. The genes are TRBV6-5 and TRBJ2-5; 8 bases map to TRBD2. Germline V gene data show CDR1 as MNHEY and CDR2 as SVGAGI. After removal of 3 bases from V and 5 bases from J, the junction contained 11 bases not matched to a gene. The CDR3 has 16 amino acids. The CDR3 loop is CASSYLGGGGHETQYF. The CDR3 bases are TGTGCCAGCAGTTATCTTGGGGGCGGGGGGCACGAGACCCAGTACTTC.

V and J are TRBV11-3 and TRBJ1-2, with D possibly TRBD1 on 6 matching bases. Looked up from germline, CDR1 is SGHNT and CDR2 is YENEEA. The V and J ends lost 6 bases and 4 bases respectively, with 15 bases between them. CDR3 length: 14 residues. This CDR3 is CASRQDGQPYGYTF. CDR3 in DNA: TGTGCCAGCAGACAAGACGGACAGCCCTATGGCTACACCTTC.